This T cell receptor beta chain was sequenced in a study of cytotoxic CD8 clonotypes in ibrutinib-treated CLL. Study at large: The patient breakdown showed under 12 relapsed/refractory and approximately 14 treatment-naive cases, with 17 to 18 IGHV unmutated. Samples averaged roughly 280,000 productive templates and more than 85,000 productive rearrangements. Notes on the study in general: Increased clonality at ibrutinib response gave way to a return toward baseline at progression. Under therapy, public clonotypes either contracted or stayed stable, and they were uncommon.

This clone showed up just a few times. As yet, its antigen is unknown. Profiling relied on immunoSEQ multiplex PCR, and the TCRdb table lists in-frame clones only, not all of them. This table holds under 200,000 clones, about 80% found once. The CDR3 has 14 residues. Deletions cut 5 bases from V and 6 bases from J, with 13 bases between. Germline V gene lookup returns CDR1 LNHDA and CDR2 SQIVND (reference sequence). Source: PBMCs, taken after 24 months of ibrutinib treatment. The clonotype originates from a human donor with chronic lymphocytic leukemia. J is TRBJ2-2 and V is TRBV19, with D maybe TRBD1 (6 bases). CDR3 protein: CASSGEQGPGELFF. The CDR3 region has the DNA TGTGCCAGTAGTGGCGAACAGGGCCCCGGGGAGCTGTTTTTT. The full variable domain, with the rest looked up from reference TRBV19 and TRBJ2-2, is DGGITQSPKYLFRKEGQNVTLSCEQNLNHDAMYWYRQDPGQGLRLIYYSQIVNDFQKGDIAEGYSVSREKKESFPLTVTSAQKNPTAFYLCASSGEQGPGELFFGEGSRLTVL.